The source of this TCR beta chain is a study of prognosis after radiotherapy for stage I lung cancer (dated by TCRdb to the early 2020s). For the wider study: Between April 2018 and early 2019, 20 or so stage I NSCLC patients were enrolled in Nanjing, China. After SBRT, distant metastases developed in about 20% of the 19 patients at a median of 7 months, while the remaining 15 patients had no significant progression. Tumor histology was squamous cell carcinoma in roughly 7 patients and adenocarcinoma in some 13. Every patient was regarded as medically inoperable, because of comorbidities in around 12 cases and refusal of surgery in six to eight cases. The study profiled peripheral blood TCR beta repertoires from stage I NSCLC patients before and after stereotactic body radiotherapy and related them to distant failure. Patients with newly diagnosed primary stage I lung tumors numbered more than 13, with about 5 others having oligometastatic NSCLC after surgical resection of the primary tumor. The cohort included about a dozen men and several women, with a median age of approximately 75 years and a range of roughly 50 to 85 years. For each of the approximately 20 patients, one blood sample was taken before SBRT and one after, so the study sequenced around 40 samples in total. Using image-guided IMRT or VMAT, SBRT was delivered in 3 to 5 fractions at a biologically effective dose of at least 100 Gy. SBRT was not combined with any concurrent therapy in any patient. What the research found in general, with its limitations: No determination of tumor specificity was made for expanded TCR clones. Unique TCR clone counts fell after SBRT (median approximately 10,000 before versus roughly 6,200 after; Wilcoxon paired P=0.011). Differences by metastasis status were reportedly seen in TRBV and TRBJ usage frequencies, involving two V genes at baseline and, after SBRT, nine V genes and two J genes. Limitations of the study included a small cohort and short follow-up, and the study findings need independent validation. No adjustment for multiple comparisons was applied to any of the reported P values. Post-SBRT Shannon entropy and its change from baseline were lower in patients who developed distant metastases; baseline Shannon entropy was not associated with metastases.

No patient had a history of other malignancies or prior chemotherapy or radiotherapy, and all had node-negative disease on CT and PET/CT. At each of two time points, about 6 milliliters of peripheral venous blood were collected into EDTA tubes. PBMCs were isolated by Ficoll-Paque Plus density-gradient centrifugation. Immediately after collection, samples were stored at -80 degrees C until analysis. Two rounds of multiplex PCR on genomic DNA were used to amplify the TCR beta CDR3 region. In the first round of PCR, primers specific to each TRBV and TRBJ gene were used, and the primer sequences are filed in Chinese patent CN105087789A. Universal primers were used in the second PCR round. The Roche High Pure PCR Template Preparation Kit was used to extract genomic DNA from the frozen PBMCs. The libraries underwent paired-end sequencing with 151 bp reads on an Illumina HiSeq 3000. As for the original processing: CutAdapt was used to discard raw reads that did not contain the multiplex PCR primer sequences. Using PEAR, the high-quality paired reads were merged into contigs. By alignment to reference sequences, MiXCR assigned TRB V, D and J gene segments to each contig. To remove sequencing errors, CDR3 sequences were clustered according to base quality and sequence similarity. Diversity was calculated as Shannon entropy divided by the natural log of the number of productive TCR sequences. Clonality was computed as one minus the ratio of Shannon entropy to the natural log of the number of unique clonotypes. The Youden index of ROC curves was used to select progression-free survival cut-offs for repertoire metrics, and analyses were performed in R 3.5.3. TCRdb reprocessing: public reads trimmed at Q25 with fastp, clones called with MiXCR, in-frame beta chains kept. Merged by CDR3 protein, the rows form single entries marked with the most common genes and DNA. The V and J calls shown here were made by TCRdb, not taken from the authors' results. The sample yields 15,000 to 20,000 distinct CDR3 sequences; less than 45% were counted once. The ten largest make up around 44% of the sample.

For this chain, trimming is 7 bases at the V end and 8 bases at the J end, and the number of junction bases without a gene match is 11. Via the germline V gene, CDR1 is MNHNS and CDR2 SASEGT. Including the terminal cysteine and phenylalanine, the CDR3 comprises 13 residues. Here the CDR3 DNA is all that survives: 39 bases in frame from base 1. This clonotype was seen a few times. Its binding antigen is unknown. No base-level quality is on record; no much larger clone is a single base apart. Recombination linked TRBV6-1 to TRBJ2-7; TRBD1 agrees with 7 junctional bases. This TCR was recovered from a donor aged 50 or older with non-small cell lung cancer. The sequences come from PBMCs, collected before or after stereotactic body radiation therapy (not recorded which). The CDR3: CASKTGQSNQQYF. The bases are TGTGCCAGCAAGACGGGACAGTCGAACCAGCAGTACTTC.